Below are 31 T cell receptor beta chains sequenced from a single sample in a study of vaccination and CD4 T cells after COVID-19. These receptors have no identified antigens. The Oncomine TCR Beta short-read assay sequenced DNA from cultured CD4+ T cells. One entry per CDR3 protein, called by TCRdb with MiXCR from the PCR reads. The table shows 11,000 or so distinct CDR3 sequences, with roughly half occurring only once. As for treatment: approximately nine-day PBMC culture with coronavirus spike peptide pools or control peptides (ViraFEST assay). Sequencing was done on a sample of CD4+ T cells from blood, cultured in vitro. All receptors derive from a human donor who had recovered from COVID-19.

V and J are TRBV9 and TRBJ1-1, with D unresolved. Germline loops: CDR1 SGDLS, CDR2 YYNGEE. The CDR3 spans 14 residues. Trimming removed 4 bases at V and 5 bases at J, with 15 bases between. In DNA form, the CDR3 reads TGTGCCAGCAGCTCCGACCCTCTTGGGACTGAAGCTTTCTTT. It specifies CASSSDPLGTEAFF.

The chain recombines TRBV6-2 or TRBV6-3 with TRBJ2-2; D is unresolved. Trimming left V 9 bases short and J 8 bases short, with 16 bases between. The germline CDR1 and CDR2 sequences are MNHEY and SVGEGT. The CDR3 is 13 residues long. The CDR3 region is CASKTTEGGELFF. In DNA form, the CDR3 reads TGTGCCAGTAAAACCACAGAAGGGGGGGAGCTGTTTTTT.

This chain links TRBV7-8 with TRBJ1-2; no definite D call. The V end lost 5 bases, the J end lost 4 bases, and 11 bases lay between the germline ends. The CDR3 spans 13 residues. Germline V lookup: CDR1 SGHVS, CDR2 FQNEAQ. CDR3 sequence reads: CASSEREGYGYTF. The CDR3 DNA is TGTGCCAGCAGCGAGAGGGAGGGCTATGGCTACACCTTC.

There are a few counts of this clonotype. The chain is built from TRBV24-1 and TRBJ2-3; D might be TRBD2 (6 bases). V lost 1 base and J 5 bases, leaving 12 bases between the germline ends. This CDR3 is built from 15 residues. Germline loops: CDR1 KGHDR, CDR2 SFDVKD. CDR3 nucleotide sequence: TGTGCCACCAGTGATTTCTCGGGAGCAGTAGATACGCAGTATTTT. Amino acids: CATSDFSGAVDTQYF.

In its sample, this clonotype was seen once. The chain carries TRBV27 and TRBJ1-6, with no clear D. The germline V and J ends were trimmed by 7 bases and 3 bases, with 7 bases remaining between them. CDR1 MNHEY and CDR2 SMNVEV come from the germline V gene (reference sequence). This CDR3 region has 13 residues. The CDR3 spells CASKPRYNSPLHF. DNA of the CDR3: TGTGCCAGCAAACCCCGCTATAATTCACCCCTCCACTTT.

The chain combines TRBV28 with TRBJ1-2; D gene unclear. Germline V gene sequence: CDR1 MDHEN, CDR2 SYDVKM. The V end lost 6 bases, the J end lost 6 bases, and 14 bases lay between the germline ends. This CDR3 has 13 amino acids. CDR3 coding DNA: TGTGCCAGCAGCCTTCGGTGGACGGATGGCTACACCTTC. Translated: CASSLRWTDGYTF.

The CDR3 spells CASSLAHGTEYYNEQFF. The CDR3 DNA follows: TGCGCCAGCAGCTTGGCCCACGGGACAGAATACTACAATGAGCAGTTCTTC. V and J are TRBV5-1 and TRBJ2-1; 7 bases are shared with TRBD1. Losses at the gene ends were 0 bases for V and 3 bases for J; bases not matched to a gene: 9. Germline V gene sequence: CDR1 SGHRS, CDR2 YFSETQ. CDR3 length: 17 amino acids.

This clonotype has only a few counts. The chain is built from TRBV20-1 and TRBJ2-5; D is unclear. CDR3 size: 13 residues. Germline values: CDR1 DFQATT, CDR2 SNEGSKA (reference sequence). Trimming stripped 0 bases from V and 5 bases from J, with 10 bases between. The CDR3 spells CSARDPPRETQYF. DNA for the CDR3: TGCAGTGCTAGAGACCCGCCCAGGGAGACCCAGTACTTC.

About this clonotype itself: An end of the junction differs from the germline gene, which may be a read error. DNA for the CDR3: TGTGCTAGCAGCAAAGGGGCAACTACTAATGAAAAACTGTTTTTT. It codes for CASSKGATTNEKLFF. The J gene is TRBJ1-4, the V gene TRBV7-7; possible D gene TRBD1, 5 bases. Germline V gene sequence: CDR1 SSHAT, CDR2 FNYEAQ (reference sequence). This CDR3 region has 15 residues.

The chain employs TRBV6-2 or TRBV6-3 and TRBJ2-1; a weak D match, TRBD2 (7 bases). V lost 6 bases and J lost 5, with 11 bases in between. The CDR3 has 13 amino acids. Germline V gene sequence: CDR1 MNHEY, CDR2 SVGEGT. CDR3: CASRRGGDNEQFF. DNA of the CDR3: TGTGCCAGCAGAAGGGGGGGAGACAATGAGCAGTTCTTC.

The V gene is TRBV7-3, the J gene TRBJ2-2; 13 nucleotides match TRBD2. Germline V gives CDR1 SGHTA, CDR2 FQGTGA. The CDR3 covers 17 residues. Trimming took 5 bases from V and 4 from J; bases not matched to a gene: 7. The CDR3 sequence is CASSRTSGGGSTGELFF. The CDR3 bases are TGTGCCAGCAGCCGGACTAGCGGGGGTGGGTCCACCGGGGAGCTGTTTTTT.

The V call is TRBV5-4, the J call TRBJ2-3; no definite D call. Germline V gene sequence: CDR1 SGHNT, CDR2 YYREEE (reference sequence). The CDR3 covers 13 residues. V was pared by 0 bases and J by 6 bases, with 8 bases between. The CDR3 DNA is TGTGCCAGCAGCTTGGCGCTGAGTGATACGCAGTATTTT. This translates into CASSLALSDTQYF.

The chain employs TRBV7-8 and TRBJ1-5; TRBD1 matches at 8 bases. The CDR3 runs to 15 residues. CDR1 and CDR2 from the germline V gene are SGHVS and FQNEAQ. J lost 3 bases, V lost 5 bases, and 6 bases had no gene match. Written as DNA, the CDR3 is TGTGCCAGCAGCCTGGGACAGGCGATCAATCAGCCCCAGCATTTT. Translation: CASSLGQAINQPQHF.

This CDR3 is CASRRLTSTDTQYF. CDR3 DNA: TGTGCCAGCAGAAGGCTGACTAGCACAGATACGCAGTATTTT. This chain links TRBV27 with TRBJ2-3; no reliable D call. CDR3 length: 14 amino acids. V gave up 6 bases and J gave up 0 bases, with 10 bases separating them. Germline V gene sequence: CDR1 MNHEY, CDR2 SMNVEV (reference sequence).

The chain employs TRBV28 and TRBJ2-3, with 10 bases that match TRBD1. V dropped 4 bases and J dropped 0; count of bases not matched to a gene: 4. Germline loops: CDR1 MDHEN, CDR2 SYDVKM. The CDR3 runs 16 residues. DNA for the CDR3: TGTGCCAGCAGTTCCGACAGGGGGCTAAGCACAGATACGCAGTATTTT. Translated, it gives CASSSDRGLSTDTQYF.

The CDR3 loop is CASRISGTYYNEQFF. The CDR3 DNA follows: TGTGCCAGCAGGATAAGCGGGACTTACTACAATGAGCAGTTCTTC. This chain connects TRBV5-4 to TRBJ2-1; TRBD2 aligns across 7 bases. Germline assignment: CDR1 SGHNT and CDR2 YYREEE (reference sequence). This CDR3 comprises 15 residues. V gave up 5 bases and J gave up 3 bases; unmatched junction bases: 8.

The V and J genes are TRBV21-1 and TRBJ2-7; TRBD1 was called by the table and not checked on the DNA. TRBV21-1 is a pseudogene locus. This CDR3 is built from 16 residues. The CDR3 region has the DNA TGTGCCAGCAGCGTATCCACCGGGACAGGGGGTTACGAGCAGTACTTC. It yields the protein CASSVSTGTGGYEQYF.

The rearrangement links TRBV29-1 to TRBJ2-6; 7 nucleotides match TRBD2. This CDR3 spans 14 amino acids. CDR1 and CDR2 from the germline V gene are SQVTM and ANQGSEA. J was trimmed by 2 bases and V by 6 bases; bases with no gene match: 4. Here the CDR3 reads CSVKGGTGANVLTF. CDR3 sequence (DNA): TGCAGCGTGAAGGGAGGGACTGGGGCCAACGTCCTGACTTTC.

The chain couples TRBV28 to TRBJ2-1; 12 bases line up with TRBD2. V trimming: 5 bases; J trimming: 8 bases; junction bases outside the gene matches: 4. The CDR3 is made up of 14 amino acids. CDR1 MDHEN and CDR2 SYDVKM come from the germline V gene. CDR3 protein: CASSLAGGPDEQFF. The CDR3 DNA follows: TGTGCCAGCAGTCTAGCGGGAGGGCCCGATGAGCAGTTCTTC.

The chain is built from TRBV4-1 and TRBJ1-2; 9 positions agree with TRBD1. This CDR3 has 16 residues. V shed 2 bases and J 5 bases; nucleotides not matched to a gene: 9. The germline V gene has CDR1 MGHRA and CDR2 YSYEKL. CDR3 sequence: CASSQPGQGLRYGYTF. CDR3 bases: TGCGCCAGCAGCCAACCCGGACAGGGGCTAAGGTATGGCTACACCTTC.

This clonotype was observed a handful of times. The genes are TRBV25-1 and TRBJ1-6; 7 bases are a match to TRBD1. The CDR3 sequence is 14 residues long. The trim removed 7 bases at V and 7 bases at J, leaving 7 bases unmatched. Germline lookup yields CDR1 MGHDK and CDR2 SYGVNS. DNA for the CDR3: TGTGCCAGCAATCAACAGGGGTGGAATTCACCCCTCCACTTT. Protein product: CASNQQGWNSPLHF.

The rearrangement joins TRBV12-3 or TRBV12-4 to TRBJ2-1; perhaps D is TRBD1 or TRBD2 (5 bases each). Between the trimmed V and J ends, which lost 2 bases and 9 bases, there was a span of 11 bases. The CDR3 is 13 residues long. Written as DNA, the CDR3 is TGTGCCAGCAGTTTATGGCCAGGGACTGAGCAGTTCTTC. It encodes CASSLWPGTEQFF.

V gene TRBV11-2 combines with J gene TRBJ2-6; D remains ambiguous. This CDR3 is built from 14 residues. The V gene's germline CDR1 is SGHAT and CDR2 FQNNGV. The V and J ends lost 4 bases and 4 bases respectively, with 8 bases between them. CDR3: CASSSSAGANVLTF. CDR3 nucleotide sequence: TGTGCCAGCAGCTCTAGTGCCGGGGCCAACGTCCTGACTTTC.

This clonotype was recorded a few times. CDR3 protein: CASGLGHNTDTQYF. The CDR3 region has the DNA TGTGCCAGCGGACTAGGCCACAACACAGATACGCAGTATTTT. The chain is built from TRBV2 and TRBJ2-3; 7 bases align to TRBD2. Germline CDR1 is SNHLY and CDR2 is FYNNEI. The CDR3 runs to 14 residues. Germline trimming cut 8 bases from V and 2 bases from J; bases unmatched to any gene: 7.

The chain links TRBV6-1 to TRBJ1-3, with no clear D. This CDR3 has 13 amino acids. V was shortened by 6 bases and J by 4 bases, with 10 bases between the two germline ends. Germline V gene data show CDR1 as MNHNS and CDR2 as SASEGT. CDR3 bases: TGTGCCAGCAGACGGGTTGGGGGAAACACCATATATTTT. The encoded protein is CASRRVGGNTIYF.

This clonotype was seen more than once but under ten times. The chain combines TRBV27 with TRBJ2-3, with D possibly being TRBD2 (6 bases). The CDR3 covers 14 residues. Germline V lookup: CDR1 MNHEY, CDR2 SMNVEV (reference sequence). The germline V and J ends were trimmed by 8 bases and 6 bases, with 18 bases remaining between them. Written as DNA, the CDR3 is TGTGCCAGCTGGGGACTCATTCCTTCGGATACGCAGTATTTT. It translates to CASWGLIPSDTQYF.

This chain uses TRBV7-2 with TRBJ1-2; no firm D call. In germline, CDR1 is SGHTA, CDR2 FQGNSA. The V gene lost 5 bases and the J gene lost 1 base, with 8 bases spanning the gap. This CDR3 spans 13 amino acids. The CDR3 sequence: CASSPYGNYGYTF. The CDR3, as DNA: TGTGCCAGCAGCCCGTATGGTAACTATGGCTACACCTTC.

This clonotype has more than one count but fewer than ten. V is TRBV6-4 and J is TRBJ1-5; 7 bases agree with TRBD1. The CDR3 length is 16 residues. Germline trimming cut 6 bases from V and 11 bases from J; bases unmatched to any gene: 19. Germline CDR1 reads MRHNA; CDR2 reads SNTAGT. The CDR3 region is CASSRPGTEFSRAQHF. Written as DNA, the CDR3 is TGTGCCAGCAGCCGCCCTGGGACAGAATTTTCGAGAGCCCAGCATTTT.

CDR3 bases: TGCAGTGCTATCGACCCGGTCAGCACCCAGTACTTC. Amino acids: CSAIDPVSTQYF. The V gene is TRBV20-1, the J gene TRBJ2-5; D is ambiguous. Trimming stripped 4 bases from V and 8 bases from J, with 14 bases between. CDR1 DFQATT and CDR2 SNEGSKA come from the germline V gene (reference sequence). The CDR3 consists of 12 residues.

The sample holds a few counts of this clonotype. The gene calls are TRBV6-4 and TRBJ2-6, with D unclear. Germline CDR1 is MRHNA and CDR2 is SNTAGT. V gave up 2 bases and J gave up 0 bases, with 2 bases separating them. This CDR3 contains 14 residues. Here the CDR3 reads CASSDNSGANVLTF. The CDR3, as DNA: TGTGCCAGCAGTGACAACTCTGGGGCCAACGTCCTGACTTTC.

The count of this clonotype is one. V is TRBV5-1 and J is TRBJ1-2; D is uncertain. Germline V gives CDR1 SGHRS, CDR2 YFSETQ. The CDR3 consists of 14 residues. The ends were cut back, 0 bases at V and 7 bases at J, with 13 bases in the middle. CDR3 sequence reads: CASSLDTSSSGYTF. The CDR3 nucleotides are TGCGCCAGCAGCTTGGATACTTCCAGTTCTGGCTACACCTTC.